The 2 T cell receptor beta chains listed next were all sequenced from one sample in a study of T cells in Graves' hyperthyroidism and ophthalmopathy. Authors of the study amplified TCR beta CDR3 regions from RNA transcripts. An initial round of RT-PCR targeting the TCR CDR3 relied on the HTBI primer set. TCRdb re-derived calls from the multiplex PCR reads in MiXCR, one entry per CDR3 protein. The sample yields about 400,000 distinct CDR3 sequences, around an eighth seen once. The sample taken for sequencing was blood. Receptor source: a man aged 45-65 years with Graves' ophthalmopathy.

This clonotype was seen repeatedly, ten times or more. This rearrangement joins TRBV29-1 to TRBJ2-3; 11 nucleotides line up with TRBD2. The CDR3 has 16 amino acids. Germline V gives CDR1 SQVTM, CDR2 ANQGSEA. V lost 5 bases, J lost 0 bases, and 7 bases stayed unmatched. The CDR3 region has the DNA TGCAGCGTTTCCGGGACTAGCGGAGATAGCACAGATACGCAGTATTTT. This gives the protein CSVSGTSGDSTDTQYF.

This clonotype showed up many times. The chain has TRBV28 and TRBJ2-5; no definite D call. Germline CDR1 and CDR2: MDHEN and SYDVKM. Trimming pared 3 bases from V and 7 bases from J, leaving 12 bases between. The CDR3 contains 13 residues. The chain's CDR3 is CASSLLGTATQYF. In DNA form, the CDR3 reads TGTGCCAGCAGTTTGTTGGGCACAGCGACCCAGTACTTC. The variable domain in full, with the rest retrieved from reference TRBV28 and TRBJ2-5, is DVKVTQSSRYLVKRTGEKVFLECVQDMDHENMFWYRQDPGLGLRLIYFSYDVKMKEKGDIPEGYSVSREKKERFSLILESASTNQTSMYLCASSLLGTATQYFGPGTRLLVL.